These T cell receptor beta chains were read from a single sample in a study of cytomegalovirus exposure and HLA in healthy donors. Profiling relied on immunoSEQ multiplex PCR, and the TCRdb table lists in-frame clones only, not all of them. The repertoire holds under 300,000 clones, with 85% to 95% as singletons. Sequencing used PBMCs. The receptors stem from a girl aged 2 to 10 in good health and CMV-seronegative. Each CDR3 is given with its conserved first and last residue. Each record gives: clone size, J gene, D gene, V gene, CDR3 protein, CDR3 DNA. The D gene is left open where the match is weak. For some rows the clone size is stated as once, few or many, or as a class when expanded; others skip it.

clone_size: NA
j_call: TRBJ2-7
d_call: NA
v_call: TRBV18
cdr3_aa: CASSLKSYEQYF
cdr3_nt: TGTGCCAGCTCACTTAAATCCTACGAGCAGTACTTC

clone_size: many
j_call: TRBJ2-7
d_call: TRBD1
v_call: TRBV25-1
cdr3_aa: CASSDSTGAAVYEQYF
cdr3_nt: TGTGCCAGCAGTGATTCGACAGGGGCGGCAGTCTACGAGCAGTACTTC

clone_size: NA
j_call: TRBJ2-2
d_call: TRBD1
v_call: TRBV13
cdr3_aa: CASSFGQGTGELFF
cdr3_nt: TGTGCCAGCAGCTTCGGACAGGGCACCGGGGAGCTGTTTTTT

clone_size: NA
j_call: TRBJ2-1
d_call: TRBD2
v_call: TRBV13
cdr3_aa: CASSLRGSLAGQFF
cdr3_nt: TGTGCCAGCAGCTTACGGGGTTCTCTAGCGGGACAGTTCTTC

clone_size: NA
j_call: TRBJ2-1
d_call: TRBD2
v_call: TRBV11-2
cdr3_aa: CASSLELAGSSSYNEQFF
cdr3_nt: TGTGCCAGCAGCTTAGAACTAGCGGGATCAAGCTCCTACAATGAGCAGTTCTTC

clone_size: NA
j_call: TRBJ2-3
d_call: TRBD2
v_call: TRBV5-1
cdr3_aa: CASSIAGVRSDTQYF
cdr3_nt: TGCGCCAGCAGTATAGCGGGAGTTAGGTCAGATACGCAGTATTTT

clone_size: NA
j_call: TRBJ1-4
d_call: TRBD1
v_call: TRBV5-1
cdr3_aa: CASSLGGGYEKLFF
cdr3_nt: TGCGCCAGCAGCTTAGGAGGGGGCTATGAAAAACTGTTTTTT

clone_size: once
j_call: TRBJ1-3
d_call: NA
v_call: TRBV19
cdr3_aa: CASRVSSGNTIYF
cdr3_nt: TGTGCCAGTAGGGTGAGCTCTGGAAACACCATATATTTT

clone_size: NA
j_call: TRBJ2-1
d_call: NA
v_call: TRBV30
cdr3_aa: CAWSEGRGQFF
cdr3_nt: TGTGCCTGGAGTGAGGGTCGGGGACAGTTCTTC

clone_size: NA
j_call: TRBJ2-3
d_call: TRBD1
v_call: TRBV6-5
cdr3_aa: CASSYGLRGSTDTQYF
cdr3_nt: TGTGCCAGCAGTTACGGGCTCAGGGGGAGCACAGATACGCAGTATTTT

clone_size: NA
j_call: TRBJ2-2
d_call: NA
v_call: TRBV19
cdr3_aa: CAIAGLNTGELFF
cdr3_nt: TGTGCCATTGCGGGATTAAACACCGGGGAGCTGTTTTTT

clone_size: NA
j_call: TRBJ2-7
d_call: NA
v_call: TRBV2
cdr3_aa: CASSEVTIHEQYF
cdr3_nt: TGTGCCAGCAGTGAAGTCACTATCCACGAGCAGTACTTC

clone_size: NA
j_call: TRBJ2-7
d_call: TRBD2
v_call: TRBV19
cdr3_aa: CASSPTSGAYEQYF
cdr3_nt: TGTGCCAGTAGTCCGACTAGCGGGGCCTACGAGCAGTACTTC

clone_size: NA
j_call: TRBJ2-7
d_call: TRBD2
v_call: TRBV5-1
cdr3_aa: CASRGGVDGEQYF
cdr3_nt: TGCGCCAGCAGGGGGGGGGTTGACGGCGAGCAGTACTTC

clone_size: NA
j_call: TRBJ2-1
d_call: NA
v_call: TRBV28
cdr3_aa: CASSFSQGGGNEQFF
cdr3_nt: TGTGCCAGCAGTTTCTCACAGGGCGGGGGCAATGAGCAGTTCTTC

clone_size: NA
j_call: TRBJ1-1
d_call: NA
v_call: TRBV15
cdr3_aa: CATSATDSKEAFF
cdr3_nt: TGTGCCACCAGCGCAACGGACAGCAAAGAAGCTTTCTTT

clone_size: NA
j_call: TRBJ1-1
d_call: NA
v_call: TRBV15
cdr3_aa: CATSREDREEVNTEAFF
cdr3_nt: TGTGCCACCAGCAGAGAGGACCGAGAGGAGGTCAACACTGAAGCTTTCTTT

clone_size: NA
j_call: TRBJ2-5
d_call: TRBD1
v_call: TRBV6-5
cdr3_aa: CASSYSGGGETQYF
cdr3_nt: TGTGCCAGCAGTTACTCAGGGGGCGGGGAGACCCAGTACTTC

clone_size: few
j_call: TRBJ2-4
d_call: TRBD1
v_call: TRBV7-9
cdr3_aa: CASTHLTGGLNIQYF
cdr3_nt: TGTGCCAGCACCCATTTGACAGGGGGCTTAAACATTCAGTACTTC

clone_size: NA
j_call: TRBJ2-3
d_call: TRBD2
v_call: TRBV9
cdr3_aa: CASSVTSGGTDTQYF
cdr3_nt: TGTGCCAGCAGCGTGACTAGCGGGGGCACAGATACGCAGTATTTT

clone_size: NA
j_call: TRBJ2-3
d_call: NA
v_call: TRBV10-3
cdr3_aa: CAIKLAGTDTQYF
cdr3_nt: TGTGCCATCAAGTTAGCGGGCACAGATACGCAGTATTTT

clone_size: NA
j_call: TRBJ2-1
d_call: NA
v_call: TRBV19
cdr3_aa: CASSTVGSYNEQFF
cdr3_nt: TGTGCCAGTAGCACAGTGGGCTCCTACAATGAGCAGTTCTTC

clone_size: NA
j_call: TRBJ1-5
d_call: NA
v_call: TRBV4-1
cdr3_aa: CASSHVLEGSNQPQHF
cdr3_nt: TGCGCCAGCAGCCACGTACTGGAGGGTAGCAATCAGCCCCAGCATTTT

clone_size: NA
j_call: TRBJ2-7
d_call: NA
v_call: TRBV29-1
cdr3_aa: CSAPTVRGKEQYF
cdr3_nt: TGCAGCGCCCCTACAGTCCGAGGGAAGGAGCAGTACTTC

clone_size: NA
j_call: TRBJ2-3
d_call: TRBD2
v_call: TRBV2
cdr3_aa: CASRVRGSGMKDTQYF
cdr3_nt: TGTGCCAGCAGGGTCCGTGGTAGCGGGATGAAAGATACGCAGTATTTT

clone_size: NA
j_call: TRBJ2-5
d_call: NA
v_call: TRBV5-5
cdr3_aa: CASSLALLDETQYF
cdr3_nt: TGTGCCAGCAGCTTGGCGCTCCTAGATGAGACCCAGTACTTC

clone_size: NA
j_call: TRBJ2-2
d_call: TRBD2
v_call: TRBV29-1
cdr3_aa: CSGRTSGGTGELFF
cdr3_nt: TGCAGCGGACGGACTAGCGGGGGGACCGGGGAGCTGTTTTTT

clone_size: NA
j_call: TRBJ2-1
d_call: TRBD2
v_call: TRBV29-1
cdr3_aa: CSTWGGGLNEQFF
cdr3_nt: TGCAGCACCTGGGGCGGGGGGCTAAATGAGCAGTTCTTC

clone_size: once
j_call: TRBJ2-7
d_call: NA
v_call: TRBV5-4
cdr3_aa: CASSLGRDEQYF
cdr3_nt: TGTGCCAGCAGTCTGGGGCGTGACGAGCAGTACTTC

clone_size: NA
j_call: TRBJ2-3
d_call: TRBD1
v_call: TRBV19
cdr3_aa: CASTAGQGSGWADTQYF
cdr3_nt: TGTGCCAGTACCGCGGGACAGGGAAGTGGATGGGCAGATACGCAGTATTTT

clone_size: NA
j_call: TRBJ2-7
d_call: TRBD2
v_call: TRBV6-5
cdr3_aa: CASSYSMSGEPYEQYF
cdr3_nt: TGTGCCAGCAGTTACTCGATGAGCGGGGAACCCTACGAGCAGTACTTC

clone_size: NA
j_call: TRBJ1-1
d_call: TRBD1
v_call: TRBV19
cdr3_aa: CASSTSGGTEAFF
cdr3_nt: TGTGCCAGTAGTACCTCAGGGGGCACTGAAGCTTTCTTT

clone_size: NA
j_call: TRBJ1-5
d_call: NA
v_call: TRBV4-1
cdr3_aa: CASSQERGGRSRAQHF
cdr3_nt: TGCGCCAGCAGCCAAGAGAGGGGGGGACGGTCGAGGGCCCAGCATTTT

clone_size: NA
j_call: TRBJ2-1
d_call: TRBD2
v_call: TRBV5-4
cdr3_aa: CASRPPGLGFSEQFF
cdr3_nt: TGTGCCAGCAGGCCTCCGGGACTAGGGTTTAGTGAGCAGTTCTTC

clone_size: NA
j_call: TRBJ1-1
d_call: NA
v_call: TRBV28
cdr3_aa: CASIRGGAEAFF
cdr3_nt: TGTGCCAGCATACGTGGGGGCGCTGAAGCTTTCTTT

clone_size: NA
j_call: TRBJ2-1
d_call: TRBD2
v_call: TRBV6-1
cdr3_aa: CASEGAAGAYNEQFF
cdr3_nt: TGTGCCAGCGAAGGCGCGGCGGGAGCCTACAATGAGCAGTTCTTC

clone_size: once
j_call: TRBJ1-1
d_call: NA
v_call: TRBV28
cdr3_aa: CATFFATGPTEAFF
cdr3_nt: TGTGCCACCTTCTTTGCCACAGGGCCCACTGAAGCTTTCTTT

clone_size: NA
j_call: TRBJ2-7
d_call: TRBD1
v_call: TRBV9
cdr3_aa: CASSTSGGGGEQYF
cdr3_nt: TGTGCCAGCAGCACCTCAGGGGGTGGGGGCGAGCAGTACTTC

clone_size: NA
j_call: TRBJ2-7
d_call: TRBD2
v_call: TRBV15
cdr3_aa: CATSRDYPPGLAGGPSYEQYF
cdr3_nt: TGTGCCACCAGCAGAGATTATCCCCCGGGACTAGCGGGAGGTCCGTCCTACGAGCAGTACTTC

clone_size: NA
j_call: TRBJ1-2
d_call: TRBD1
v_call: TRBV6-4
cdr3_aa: CASSSGRGNGYTF
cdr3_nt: TGTGCCAGCAGTTCTGGCAGGGGGAATGGCTACACCTTC

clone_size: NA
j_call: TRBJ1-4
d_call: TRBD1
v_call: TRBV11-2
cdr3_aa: CASSSTGDPIEKLFF
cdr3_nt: TGTGCCAGCAGCTCCACAGGGGATCCGATTGAAAAACTGTTTTTT

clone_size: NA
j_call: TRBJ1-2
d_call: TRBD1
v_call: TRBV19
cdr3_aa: CASKRGGAGYTF
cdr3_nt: TGTGCCAGTAAAAGAGGGGGCGCGGGCTACACCTTC

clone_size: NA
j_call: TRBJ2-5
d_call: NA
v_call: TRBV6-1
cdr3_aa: CASSGVRLQNEETQYF
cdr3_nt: TGTGCCAGCAGTGGGGTGAGACTCCAAAACGAAGAGACCCAGTACTTC

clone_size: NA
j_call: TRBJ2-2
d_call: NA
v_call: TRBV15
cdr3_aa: CATARDMMNTGELFF
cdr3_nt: TGTGCCACCGCACGGGACATGATGAACACCGGGGAGCTGTTTTTT

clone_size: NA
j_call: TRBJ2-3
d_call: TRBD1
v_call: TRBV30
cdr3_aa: CAWSSQGGTQYF
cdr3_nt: TGTGCCTGGAGTTCACAGGGGGGTACGCAGTATTTT

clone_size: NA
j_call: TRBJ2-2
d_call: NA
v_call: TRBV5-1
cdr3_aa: CASRDTLITGELFF
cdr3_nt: TGCGCCAGCCGCGATACACTAATCACCGGGGAGCTGTTTTTT

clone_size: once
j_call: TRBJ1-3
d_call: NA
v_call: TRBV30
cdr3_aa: CAWSGSGNTIYF
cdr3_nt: TGTGCCTGGAGTGGGAGTGGAAACACCATATATTTT

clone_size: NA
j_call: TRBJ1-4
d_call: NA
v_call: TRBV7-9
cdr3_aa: CASSSQDTNEKLFF
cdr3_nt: TGTGCCAGCAGCTCACAGGATACTAATGAAAAACTGTTTTTT

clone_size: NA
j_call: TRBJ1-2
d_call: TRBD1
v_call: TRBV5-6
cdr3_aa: CASGQGVGYTF
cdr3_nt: TGTGCCAGCGGGCAGGGGGTAGGCTACACCTTC

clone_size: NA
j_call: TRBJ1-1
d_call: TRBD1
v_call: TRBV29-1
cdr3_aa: CSVSDRGVEAFF
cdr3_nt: TGCAGCGTTTCTGACAGGGGCGTCGAAGCTTTCTTT

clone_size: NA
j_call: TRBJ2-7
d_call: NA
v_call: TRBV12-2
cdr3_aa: CASRLGSGGSKPYEQYF
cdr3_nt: TGTGCAAGTCGCTTAGGGTCCGGCGGGTCAAAGCCCTACGAGCAGTACTTC

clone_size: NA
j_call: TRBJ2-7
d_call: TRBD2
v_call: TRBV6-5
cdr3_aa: CASSPGLAGGYEQYF
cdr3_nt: TGTGCCAGCAGTCCCGGACTAGCGGGGGGCTACGAGCAGTACTTC

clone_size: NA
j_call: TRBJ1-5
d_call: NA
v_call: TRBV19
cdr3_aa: CASSIGAATTQPQHF
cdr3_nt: TGTGCCAGTAGTATAGGGGCAGCTACAACCCAGCCCCAGCATTTT